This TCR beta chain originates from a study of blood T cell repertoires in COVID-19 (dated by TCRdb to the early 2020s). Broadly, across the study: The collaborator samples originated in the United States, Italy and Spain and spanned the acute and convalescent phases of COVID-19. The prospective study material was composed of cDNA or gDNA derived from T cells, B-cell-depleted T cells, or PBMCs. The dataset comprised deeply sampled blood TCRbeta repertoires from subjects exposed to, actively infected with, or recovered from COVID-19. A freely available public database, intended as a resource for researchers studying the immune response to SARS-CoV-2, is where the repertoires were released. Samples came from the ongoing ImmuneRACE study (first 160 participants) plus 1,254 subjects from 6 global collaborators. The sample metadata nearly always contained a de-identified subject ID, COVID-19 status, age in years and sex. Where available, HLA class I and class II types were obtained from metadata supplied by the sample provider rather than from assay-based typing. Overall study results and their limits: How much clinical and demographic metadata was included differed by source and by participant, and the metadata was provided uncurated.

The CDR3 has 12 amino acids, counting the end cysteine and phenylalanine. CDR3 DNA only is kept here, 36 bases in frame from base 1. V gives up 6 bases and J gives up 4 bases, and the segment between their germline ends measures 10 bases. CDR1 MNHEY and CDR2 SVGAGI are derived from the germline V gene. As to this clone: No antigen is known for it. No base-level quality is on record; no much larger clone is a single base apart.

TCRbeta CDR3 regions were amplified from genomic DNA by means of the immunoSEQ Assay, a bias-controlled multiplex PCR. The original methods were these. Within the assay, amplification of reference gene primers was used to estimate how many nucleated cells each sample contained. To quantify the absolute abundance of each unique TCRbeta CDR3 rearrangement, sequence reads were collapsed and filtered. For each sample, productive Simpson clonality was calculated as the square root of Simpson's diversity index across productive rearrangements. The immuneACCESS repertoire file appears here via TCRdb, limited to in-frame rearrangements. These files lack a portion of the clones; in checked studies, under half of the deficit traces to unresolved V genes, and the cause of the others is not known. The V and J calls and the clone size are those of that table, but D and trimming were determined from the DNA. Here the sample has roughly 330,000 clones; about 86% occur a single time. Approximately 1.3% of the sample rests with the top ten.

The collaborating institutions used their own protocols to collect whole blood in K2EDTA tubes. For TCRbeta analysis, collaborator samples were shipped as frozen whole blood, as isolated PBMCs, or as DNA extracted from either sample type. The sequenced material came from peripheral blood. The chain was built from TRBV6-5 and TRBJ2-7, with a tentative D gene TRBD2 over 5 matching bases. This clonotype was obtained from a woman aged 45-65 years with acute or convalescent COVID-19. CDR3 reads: CASRGRTYEQYF. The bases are TGTGCCAGCAGGGGCAGGACTTACGAGCAGTACTTC.